This T cell receptor beta chain was found in a study of CD8+CD57+ T cells in acquired aplastic anemia. About the study: On average, healthy donors gave approximately 11 million reads for CD4+ cells. Study observations and caveats: Some 31 sequences, all CD8+ CDR3, were shared between patients and controls.

A remark on this clonotype: What it binds is not known.

Germline V gives CDR1 SNHLY, CDR2 FYNNEI. This CDR3 is built from 13 residues. V was trimmed by 3 bases and J by 8 bases, leaving 13 bases between them. The template used for profiling TCR beta VDJ and CDR3 was genomic DNA. TCRdb processed the reads anew with MiXCR; each CDR3 protein has one entry. There are about 210,000 distinct CDR3 sequences in the sample; under 65% occur only once, and about 29% lies in the top ten. Source material: sorted CD4+, CD8+, or CD8+CD57+ T cells (not recorded which) from PBMCs. The V and J genes are TRBV2 and TRBJ1-2; TRBD1 is a possible D gene (5 bases). The TCR was taken from a human donor in good health. The CDR3 sequence: CASSEEGMGGYTF. The CDR3 coding sequence is TGTGCCAGCAGTGAGGAGGGGATGGGAGGCTACACCTTC.